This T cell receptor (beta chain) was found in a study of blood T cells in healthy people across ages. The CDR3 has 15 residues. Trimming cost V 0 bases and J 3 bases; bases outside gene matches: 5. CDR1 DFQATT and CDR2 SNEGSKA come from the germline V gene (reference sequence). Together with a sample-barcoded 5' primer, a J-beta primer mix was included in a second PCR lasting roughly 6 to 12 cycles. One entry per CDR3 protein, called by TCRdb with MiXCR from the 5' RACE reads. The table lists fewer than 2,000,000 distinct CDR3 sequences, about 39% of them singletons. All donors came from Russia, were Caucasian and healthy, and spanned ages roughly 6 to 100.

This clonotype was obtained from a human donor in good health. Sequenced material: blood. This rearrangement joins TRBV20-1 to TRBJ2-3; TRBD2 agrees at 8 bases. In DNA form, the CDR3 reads TGCAGTGCTAGAGATCTAGGCGGGGGGACAGATACGCAGTATTTT. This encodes CSARDLGGGTDTQYF.